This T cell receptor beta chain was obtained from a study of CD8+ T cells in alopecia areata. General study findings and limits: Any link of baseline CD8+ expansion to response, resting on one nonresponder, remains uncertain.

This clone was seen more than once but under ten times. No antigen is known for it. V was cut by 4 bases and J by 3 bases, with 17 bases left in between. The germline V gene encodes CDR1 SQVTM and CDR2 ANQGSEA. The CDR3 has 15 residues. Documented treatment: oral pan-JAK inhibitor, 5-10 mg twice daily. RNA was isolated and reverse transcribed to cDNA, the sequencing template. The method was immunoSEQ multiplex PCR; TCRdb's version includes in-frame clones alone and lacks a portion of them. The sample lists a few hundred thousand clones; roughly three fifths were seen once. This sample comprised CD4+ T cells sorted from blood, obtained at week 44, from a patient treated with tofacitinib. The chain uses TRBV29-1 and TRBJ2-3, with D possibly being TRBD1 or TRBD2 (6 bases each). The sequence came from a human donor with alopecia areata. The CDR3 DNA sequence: TGCAGCGTTGTCGGCGGGACAAAAGGGACAGATACGCAGTATTTT. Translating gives CSVVGGTKGTDTQYF.